Given below is one TCR beta chain in context. Its antigen is not known. The sample originates from a study of cytomegalovirus exposure and HLA in healthy donors. In the study overall: Among approximately 400 genotyped donors, about 83% fell in the Caucasian-associated ancestry cluster.

Study-wide findings and caveats: Testing in vitro showed three CMV-associated chains specific for CMV antigens. According to an earlier analysis, most TCR beta V segments yielded productive rearrangements about 87% or about 30% of the time.

13 Jbeta primers and 60 Vbeta primers were used for the PCR. TCRdb keeps only in-frame clones here, not all; method: immunoSEQ multiplex PCR. This sample has 150,000 to 200,000 clones, with around 79% found just once. CDR3 size: 16 residues. The germline gives CDR1 SGHDT, CDR2 YYEEEE. The sequence was collected from a middle-aged woman in good health and CMV-seronegative. The source material was PBMCs. The gene calls are TRBV5-6 and TRBJ2-5; 8 nucleotides match TRBD1. The DNA matches TRBJ2-7 better at its end, which makes the J call doubtful. The CDR3 DNA is TGTGCCAGCAGCTTGTGGGGGACAGGCCCCCACTACGAGCAGTACTTC. It yields the protein CASSLWGTGPHYEQYF.